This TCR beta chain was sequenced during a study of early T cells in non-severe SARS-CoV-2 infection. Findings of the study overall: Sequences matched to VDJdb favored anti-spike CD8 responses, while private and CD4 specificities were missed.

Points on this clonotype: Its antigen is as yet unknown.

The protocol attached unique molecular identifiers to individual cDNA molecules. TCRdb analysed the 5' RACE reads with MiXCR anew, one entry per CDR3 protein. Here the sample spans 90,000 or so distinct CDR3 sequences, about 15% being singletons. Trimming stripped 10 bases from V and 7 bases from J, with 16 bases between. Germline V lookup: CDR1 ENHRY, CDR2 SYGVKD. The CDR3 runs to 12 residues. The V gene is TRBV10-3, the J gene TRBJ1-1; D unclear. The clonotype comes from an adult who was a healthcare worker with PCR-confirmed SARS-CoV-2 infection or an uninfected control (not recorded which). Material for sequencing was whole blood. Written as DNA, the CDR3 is TGTGCCACTTCATCAGATGTGAGTGAAGCTTTCTTT. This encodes CATSSDVSEAFF.